This TCR beta chain is drawn from a study of early T cells in non-severe SARS-CoV-2 infection. The overall study: Sequencing of bulk RNA from unsorted whole blood was done, without chain pairing.

Using its own MiXCR run on the 5' RACE reads, TCRdb lists one record per CDR3 protein. Of roughly 65,000 distinct CDR3 sequences listed, roughly a tenth were seen once; the top ten hold around 6.4%. CDR3 length: 15 residues. V shed 8 bases and J shed 2 bases, with 17 bases lying between them. From germline, CDR1 is LNHNV and CDR2 YYDKDF (reference sequence). This clonotype appeared a few times. This sequence originates from an adult who was a healthcare worker with PCR-confirmed SARS-CoV-2 infection or an uninfected control (not recorded which). V usage is TRBV15 and J usage is TRBJ2-3; the D call may be TRBD1 or TRBD2 (6 bases each). The specimen sequenced was whole blood. CDR3 residues: CATGAWAGHTDTQYF. The CDR3 nucleotides are TGTGCCACCGGGGCGTGGGCGGGACACACAGATACGCAGTATTTT. Filled out from reference TRBV15 and TRBJ2-3, the complete variable domain reads DAMVIQNPRYQVTQFGKPVTLSCSQTLNHNVMYWYQQKSSQAPKLLFHYYDKDFNNEADTPDNFQSRRPNTSFCFLDIRSPGLGDTAMYLCATGAWAGHTDTQYFGPGTRLTVL.